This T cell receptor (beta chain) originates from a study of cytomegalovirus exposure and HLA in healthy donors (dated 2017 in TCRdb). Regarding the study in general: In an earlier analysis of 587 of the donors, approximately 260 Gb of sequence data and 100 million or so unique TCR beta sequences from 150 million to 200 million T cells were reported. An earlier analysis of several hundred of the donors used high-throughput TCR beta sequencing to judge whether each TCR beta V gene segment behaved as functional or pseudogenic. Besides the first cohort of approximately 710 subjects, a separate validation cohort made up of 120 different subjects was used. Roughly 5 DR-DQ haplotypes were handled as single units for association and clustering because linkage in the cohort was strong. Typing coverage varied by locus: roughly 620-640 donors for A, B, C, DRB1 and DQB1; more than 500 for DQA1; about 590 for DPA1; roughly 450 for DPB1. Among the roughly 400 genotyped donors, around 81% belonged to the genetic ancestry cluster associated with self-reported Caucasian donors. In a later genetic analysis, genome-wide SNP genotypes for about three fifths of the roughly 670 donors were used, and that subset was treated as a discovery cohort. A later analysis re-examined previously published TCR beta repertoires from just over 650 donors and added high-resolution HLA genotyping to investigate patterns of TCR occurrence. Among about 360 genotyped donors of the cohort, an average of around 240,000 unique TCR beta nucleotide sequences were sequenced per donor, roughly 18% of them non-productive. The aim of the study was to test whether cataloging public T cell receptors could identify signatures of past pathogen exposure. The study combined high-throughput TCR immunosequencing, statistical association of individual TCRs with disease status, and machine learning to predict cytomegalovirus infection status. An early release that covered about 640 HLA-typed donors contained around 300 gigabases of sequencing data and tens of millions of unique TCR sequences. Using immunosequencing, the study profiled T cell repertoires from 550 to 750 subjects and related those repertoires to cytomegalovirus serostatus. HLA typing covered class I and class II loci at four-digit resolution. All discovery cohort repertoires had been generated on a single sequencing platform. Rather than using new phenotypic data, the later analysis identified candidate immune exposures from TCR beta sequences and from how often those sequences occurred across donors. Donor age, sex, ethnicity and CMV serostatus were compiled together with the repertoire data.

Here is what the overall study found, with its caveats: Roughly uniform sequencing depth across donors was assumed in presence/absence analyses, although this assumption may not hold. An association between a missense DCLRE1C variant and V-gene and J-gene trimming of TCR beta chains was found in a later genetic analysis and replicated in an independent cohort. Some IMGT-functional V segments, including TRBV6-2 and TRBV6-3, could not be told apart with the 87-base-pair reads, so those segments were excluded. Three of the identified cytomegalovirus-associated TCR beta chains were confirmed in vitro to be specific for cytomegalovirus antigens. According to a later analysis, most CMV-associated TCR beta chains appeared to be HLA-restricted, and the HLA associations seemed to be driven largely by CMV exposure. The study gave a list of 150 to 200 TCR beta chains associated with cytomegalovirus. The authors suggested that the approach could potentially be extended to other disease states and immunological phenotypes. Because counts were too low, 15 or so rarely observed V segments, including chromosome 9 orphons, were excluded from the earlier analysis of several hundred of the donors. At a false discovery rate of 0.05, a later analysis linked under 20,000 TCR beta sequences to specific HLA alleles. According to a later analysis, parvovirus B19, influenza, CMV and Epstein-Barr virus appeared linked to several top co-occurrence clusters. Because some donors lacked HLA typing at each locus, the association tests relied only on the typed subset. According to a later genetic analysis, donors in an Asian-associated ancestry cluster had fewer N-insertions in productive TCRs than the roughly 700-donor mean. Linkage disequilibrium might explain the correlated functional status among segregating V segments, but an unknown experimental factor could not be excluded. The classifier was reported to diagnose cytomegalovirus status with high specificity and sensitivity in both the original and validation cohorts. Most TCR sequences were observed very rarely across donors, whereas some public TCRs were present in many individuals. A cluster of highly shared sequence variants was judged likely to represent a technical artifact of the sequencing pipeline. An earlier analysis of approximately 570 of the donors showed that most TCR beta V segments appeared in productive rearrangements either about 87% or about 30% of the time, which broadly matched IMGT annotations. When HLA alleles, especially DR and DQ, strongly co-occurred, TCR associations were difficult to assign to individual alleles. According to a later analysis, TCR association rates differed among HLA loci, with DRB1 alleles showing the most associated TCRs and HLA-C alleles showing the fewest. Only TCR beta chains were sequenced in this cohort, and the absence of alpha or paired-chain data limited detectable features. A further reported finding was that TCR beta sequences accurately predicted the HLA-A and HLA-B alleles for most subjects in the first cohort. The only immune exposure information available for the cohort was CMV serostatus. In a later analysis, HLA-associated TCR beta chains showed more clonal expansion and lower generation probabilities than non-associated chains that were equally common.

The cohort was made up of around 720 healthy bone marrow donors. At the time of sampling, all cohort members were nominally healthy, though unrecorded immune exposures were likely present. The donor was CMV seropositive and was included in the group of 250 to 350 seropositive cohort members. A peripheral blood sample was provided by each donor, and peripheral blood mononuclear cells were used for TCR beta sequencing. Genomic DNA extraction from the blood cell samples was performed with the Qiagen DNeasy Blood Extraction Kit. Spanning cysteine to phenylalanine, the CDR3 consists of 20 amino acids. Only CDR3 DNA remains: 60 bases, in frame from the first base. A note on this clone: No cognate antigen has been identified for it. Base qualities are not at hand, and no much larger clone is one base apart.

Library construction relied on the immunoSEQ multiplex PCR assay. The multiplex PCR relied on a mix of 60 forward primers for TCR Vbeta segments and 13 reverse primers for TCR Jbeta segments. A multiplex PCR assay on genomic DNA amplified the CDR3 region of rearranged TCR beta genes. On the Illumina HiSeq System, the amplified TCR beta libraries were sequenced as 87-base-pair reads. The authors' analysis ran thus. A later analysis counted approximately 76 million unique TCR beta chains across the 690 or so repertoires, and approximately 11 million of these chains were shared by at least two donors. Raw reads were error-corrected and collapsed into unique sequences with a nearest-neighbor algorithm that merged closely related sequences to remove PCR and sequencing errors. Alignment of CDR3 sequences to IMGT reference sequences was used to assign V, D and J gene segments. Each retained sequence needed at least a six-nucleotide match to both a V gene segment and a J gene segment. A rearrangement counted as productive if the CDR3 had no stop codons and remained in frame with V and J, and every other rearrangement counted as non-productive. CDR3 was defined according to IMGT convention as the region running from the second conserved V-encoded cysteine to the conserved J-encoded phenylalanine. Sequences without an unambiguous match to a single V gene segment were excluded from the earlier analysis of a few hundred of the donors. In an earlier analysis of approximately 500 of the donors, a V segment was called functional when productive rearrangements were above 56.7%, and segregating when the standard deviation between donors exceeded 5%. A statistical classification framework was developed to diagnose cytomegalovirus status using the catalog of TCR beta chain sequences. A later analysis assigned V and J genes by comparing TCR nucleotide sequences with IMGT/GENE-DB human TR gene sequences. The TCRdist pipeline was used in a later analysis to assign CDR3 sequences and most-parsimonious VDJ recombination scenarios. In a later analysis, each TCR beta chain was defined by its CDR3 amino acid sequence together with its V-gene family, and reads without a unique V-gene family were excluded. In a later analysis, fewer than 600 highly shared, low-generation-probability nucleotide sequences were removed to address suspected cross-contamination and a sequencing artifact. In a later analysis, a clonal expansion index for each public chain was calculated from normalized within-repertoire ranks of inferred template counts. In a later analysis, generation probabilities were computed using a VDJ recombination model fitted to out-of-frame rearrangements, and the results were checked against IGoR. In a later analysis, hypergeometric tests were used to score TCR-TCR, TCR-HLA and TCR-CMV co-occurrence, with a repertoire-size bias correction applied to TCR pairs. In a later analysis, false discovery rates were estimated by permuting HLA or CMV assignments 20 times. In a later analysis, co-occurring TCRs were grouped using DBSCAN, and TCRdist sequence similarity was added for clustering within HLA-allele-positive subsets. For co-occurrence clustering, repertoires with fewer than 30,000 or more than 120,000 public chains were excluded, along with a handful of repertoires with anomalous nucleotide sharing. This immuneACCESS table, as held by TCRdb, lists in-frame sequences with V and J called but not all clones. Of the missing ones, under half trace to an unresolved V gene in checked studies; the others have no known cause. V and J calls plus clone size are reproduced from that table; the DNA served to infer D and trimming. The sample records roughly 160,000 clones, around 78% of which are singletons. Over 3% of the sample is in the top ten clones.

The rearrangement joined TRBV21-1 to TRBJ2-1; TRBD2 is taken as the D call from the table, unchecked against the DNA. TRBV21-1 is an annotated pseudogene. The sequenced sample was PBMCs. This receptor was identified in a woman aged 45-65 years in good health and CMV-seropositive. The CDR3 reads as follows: CASSKEKGGEAGGPRNEQFF. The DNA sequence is TGTGCCAGCAGCAAAGAAAAGGGGGGAGAAGCGGGAGGGCCTCGAAATGAGCAGTTCTTC.